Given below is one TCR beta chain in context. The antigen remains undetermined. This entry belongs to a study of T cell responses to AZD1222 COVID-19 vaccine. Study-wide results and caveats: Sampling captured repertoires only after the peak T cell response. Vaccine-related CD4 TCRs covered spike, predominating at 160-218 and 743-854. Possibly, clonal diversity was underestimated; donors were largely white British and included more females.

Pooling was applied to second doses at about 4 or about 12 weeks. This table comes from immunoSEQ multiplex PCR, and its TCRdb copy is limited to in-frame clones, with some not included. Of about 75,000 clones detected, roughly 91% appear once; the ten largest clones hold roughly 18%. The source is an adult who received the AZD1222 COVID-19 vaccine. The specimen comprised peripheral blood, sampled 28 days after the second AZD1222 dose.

The CDR3 DNA sequence: TGTGCCTGGAGTGCCTACACCGGGACAGGGCGGGCCCCAAATGAAAAACTGTTTTTT. Protein: CAWSAYTGTGRAPNEKLFF. The chain couples TRBV30 to TRBJ1-4; 9 bases are a match to TRBD1. Germline-derived CDR1 and CDR2 are GTSNPN and SVGIG (reference sequence). This CDR3 has 19 residues. J lost 5 bases, V lost 1 base, and 17 bases had no gene match.